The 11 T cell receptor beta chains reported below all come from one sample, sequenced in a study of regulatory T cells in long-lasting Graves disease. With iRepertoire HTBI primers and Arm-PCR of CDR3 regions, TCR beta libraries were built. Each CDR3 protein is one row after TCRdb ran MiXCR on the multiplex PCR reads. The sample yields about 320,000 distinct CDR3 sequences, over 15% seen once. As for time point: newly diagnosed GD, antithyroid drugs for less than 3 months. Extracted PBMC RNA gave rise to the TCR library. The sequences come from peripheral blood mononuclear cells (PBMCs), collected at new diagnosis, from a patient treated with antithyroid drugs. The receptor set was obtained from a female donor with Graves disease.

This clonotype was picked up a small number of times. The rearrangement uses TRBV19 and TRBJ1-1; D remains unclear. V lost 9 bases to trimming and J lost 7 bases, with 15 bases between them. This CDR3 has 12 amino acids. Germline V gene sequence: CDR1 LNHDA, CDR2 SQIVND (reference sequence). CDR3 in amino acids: CASPTGKGEAFF. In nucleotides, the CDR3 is TGTGCCAGCCCCACTGGGAAGGGTGAAGCTTTCTTT.

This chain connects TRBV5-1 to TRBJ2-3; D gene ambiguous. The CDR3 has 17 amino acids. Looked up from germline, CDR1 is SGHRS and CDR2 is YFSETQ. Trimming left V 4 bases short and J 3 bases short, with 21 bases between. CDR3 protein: CASSPERWREATDTQYF. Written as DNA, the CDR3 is TGCGCCAGCAGCCCCGAGAGATGGCGAGAGGCGACAGATACGCAGTATTTT. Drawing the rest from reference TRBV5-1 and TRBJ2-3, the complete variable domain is KAGVTQTPRYLIKTRGQQVTLSCSPISGHRSVSWYQQTPGQGLQFLFEYFSETQRNKGNFPGRFSGRQFSNSRSEMNVSTLELGDSALYLCASSPERWREATDTQYFGPGTRLTVL.

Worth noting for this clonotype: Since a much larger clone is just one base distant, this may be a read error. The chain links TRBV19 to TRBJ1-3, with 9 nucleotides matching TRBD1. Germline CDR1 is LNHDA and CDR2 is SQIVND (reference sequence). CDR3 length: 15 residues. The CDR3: CAWSVGQGYGNTICF. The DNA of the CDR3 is TGTGCCTGGAGTGTAGGACAGGGGTACGGAAACACCATATGTTTT.

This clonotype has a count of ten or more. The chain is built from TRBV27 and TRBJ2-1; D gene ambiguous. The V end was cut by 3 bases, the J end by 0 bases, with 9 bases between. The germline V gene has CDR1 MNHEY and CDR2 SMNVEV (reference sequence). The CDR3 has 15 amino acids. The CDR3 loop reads CASSLLGLSYNEQFF. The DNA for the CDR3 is TGTGCCAGCAGTTTGCTAGGCCTCTCCTACAATGAGCAGTTCTTC.

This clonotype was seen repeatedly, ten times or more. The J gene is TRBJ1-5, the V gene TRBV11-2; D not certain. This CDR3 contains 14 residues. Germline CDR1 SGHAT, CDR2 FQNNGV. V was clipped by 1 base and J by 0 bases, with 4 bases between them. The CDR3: CASSLVPSNQPQHF. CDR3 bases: TGTGCCAGCAGCTTAGTCCCTAGCAATCAGCCCCAGCATTTT.

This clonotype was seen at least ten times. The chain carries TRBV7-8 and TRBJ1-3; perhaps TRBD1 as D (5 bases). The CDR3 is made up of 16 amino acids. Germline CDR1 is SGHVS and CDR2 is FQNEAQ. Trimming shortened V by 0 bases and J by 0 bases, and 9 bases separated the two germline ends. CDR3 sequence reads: CASSLAQGSSGNTIYF. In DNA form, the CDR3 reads TGTGCCAGCAGCTTAGCGCAGGGTTCCTCTGGAAACACCATATATTTT.

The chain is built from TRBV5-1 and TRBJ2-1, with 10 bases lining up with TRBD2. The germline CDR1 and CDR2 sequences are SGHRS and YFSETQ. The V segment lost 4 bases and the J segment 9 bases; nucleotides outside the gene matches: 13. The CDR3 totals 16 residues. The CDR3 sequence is CASSPSTSGVSVEQFF. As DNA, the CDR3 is TGCGCCAGCAGCCCAAGCACTAGCGGGGTTTCCGTTGAGCAGTTCTTC. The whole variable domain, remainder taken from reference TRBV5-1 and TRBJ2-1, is KAGVTQTPRYLIKTRGQQVTLSCSPISGHRSVSWYQQTPGQGLQFLFEYFSETQRNKGNFPGRFSGRQFSNSRSEMNVSTLELGDSALYLCASSPSTSGVSVEQFFGPGTRLTVL.

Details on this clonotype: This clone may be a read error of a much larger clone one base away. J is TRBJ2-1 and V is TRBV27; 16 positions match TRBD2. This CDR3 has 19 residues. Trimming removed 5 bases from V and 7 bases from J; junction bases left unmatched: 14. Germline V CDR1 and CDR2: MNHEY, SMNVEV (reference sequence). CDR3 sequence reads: CASSVGGTSGRAWINEQFF. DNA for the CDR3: TGTGCCAGCAGTGTTGGAGGGACTAGCGGGAGGGCCTGGATTAATGAGCAGTTCTTC.

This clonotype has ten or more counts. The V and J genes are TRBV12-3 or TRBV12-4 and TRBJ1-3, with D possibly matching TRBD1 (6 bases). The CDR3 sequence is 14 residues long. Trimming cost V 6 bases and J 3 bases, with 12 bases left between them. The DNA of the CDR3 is TGTGCCAGCAGGACCCAGGGGCGTGGAAACACCATATATTTT. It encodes CASRTQGRGNTIYF.

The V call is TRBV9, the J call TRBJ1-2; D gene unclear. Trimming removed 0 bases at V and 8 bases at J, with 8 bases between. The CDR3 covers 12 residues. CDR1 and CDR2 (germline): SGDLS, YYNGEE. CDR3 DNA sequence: TGTGCCAGCAGCGTAGGGATTGGCGGCTACACCTTC. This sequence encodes CASSVGIGGYTF.

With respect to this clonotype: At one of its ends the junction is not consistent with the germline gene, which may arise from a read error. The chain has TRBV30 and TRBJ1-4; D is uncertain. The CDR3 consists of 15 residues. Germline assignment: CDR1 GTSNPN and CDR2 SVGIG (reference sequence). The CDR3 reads CAWSVARGTNEKLFF. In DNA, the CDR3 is TGTGCCTGGAGTGTAGCGAGAGGAACTAATGAGAAACTGTTTTTT.